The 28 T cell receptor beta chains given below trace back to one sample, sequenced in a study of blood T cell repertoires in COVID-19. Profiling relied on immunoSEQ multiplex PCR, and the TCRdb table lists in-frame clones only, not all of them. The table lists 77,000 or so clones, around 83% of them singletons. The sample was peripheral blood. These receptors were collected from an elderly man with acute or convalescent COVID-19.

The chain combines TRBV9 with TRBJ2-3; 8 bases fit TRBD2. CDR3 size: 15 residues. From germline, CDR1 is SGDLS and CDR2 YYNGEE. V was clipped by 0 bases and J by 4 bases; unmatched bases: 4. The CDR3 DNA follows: TGTGCCAGCAGCGTAGGCGGGGGGATGGCAGATACGCAGTATTTT. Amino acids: CASSVGGGMADTQYF.

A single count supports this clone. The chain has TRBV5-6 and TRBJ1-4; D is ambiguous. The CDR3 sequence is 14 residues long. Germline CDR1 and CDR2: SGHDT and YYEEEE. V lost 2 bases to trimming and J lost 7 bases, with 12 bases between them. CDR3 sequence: CASSFPGLSEKLFF. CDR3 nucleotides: TGTGCCAGCAGCTTCCCCGGACTGTCTGAAAAACTGTTTTTT.

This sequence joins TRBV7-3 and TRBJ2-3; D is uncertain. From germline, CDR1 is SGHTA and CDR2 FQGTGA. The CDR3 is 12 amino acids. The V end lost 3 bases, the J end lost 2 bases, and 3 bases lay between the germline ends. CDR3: CASSFFTDTQYF. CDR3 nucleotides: TGTGCCAGCAGCTTCTTCACAGATACGCAGTATTTT. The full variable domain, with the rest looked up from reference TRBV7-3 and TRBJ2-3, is GAGVSQTPSNKVTEKGKYVELRCDPISGHTALYWYRQSLGQGPEFLIYFQGTGAADDSGLPNDRFFAVRPEGSVSTLKIQRTERGDSAVYLCASSFFTDTQYFGPGTRLTVL.

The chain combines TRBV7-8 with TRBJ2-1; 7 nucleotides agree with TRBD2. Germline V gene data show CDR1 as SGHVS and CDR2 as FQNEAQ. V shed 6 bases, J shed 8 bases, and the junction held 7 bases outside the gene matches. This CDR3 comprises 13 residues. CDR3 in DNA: TGTGCCAGCAGTTTGCGGGAGATAGATGAGCAGTTCTTC. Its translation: CASSLREIDEQFF.

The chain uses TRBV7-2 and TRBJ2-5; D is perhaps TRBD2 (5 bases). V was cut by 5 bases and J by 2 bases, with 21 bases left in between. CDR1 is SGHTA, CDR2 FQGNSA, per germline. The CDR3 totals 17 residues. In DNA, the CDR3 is TGTGCCAGCAGCCTTACCTGGCAGGCGGGTTTTCAAGAGACCCAGTACTTC. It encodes CASSLTWQAGFQETQYF.

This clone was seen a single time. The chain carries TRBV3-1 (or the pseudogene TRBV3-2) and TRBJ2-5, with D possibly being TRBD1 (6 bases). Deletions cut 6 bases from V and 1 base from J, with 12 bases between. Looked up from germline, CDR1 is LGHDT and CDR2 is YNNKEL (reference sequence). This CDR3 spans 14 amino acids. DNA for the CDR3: TGTGCCAGCAGTCACCAGGGGCCCCAAGAGACCCAGTACTTC. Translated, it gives CASSHQGPQETQYF.

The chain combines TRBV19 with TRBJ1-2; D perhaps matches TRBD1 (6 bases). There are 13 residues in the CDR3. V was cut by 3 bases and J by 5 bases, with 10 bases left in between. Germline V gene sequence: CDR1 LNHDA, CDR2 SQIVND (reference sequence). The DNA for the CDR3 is TGTGCCAGTAGTATCTTACAGGGTTATGGCTACACCTTC. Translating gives CASSILQGYGYTF.

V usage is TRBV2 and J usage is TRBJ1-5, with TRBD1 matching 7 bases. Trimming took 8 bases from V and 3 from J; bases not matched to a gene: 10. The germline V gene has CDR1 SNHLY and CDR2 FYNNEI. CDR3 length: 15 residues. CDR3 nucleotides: TGTGCCAGCCGCGTCAACAGGGGAATCAATCAGCCCCAGCATTTT. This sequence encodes CASRVNRGINQPQHF.

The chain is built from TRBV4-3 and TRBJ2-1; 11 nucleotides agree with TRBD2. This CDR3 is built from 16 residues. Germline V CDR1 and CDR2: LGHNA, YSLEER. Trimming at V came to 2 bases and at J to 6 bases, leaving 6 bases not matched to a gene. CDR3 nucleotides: TGCGCCAGCAGCCAACAAATAGCGGGGGGGTTCAATGAGCAGTTCTTC. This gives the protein CASSQQIAGGFNEQFF.

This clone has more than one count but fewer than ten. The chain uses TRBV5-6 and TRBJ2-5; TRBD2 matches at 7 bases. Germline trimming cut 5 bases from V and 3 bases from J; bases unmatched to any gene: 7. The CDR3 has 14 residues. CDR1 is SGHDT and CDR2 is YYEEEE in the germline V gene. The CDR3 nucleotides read TGTGCCAGCAGTTCCCCAGGGAGGGAAGAGACCCAGTACTTC. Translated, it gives CASSSPGREETQYF.

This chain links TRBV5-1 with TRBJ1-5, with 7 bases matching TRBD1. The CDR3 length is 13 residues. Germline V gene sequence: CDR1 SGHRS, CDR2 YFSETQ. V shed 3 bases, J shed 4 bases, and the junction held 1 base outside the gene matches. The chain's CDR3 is CASSSRGNQPQHF. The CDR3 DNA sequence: TGCGCCAGCAGCTCCAGGGGGAATCAGCCCCAGCATTTT.

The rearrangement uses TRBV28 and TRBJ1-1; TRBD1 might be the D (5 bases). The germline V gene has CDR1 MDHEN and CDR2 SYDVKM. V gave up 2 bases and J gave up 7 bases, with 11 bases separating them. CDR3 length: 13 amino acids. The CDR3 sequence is CASSLEVDIEAFF. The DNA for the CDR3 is TGTGCCAGCAGTTTAGAGGTGGACATTGAAGCTTTCTTT.

CDR3: CASSESGSYNEQFF. The CDR3 nucleotides are TGTGCCAGCAGTGAGAGCGGCTCCTACAATGAGCAGTTCTTC. J is TRBJ2-1 and V is TRBV25-1, with a weak D call TRBD2 (5 bases). This CDR3 is built from 14 residues. Germline V gene sequence: CDR1 MGHDK, CDR2 SYGVNS. Deletions cut 3 bases from V and 0 bases from J, with 6 bases between.

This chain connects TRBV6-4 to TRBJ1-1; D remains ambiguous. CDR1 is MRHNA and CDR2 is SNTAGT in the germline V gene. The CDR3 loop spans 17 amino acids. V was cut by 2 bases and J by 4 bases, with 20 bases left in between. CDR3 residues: CASSDDLFARAGTEAFF. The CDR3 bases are TGTGCCAGCAGTGACGACTTATTTGCGCGGGCTGGCACTGAAGCTTTCTTT.

The CDR3 is CASSLARGNYNEQFF. As DNA, the CDR3 is TGTGCCAGCAGCTTAGCTCGGGGAAACTACAATGAGCAGTTCTTC. The chain has TRBV7-7 and TRBJ2-1; D possibly corresponds to TRBD2 (5 bases). CDR3 size: 15 residues. V was trimmed by 0 bases and J by 3 bases, leaving 9 bases between them. Per the germline V gene, CDR1 is SSHAT and CDR2 is FNYEAQ (reference sequence).

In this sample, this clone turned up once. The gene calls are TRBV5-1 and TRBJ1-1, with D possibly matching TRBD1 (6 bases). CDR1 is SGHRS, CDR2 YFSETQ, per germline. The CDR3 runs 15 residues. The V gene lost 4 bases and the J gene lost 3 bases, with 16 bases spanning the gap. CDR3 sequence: CASSIKGDLDTEAFF. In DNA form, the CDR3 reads TGCGCCAGCAGCATCAAGGGGGATTTGGACACTGAAGCTTTCTTT.

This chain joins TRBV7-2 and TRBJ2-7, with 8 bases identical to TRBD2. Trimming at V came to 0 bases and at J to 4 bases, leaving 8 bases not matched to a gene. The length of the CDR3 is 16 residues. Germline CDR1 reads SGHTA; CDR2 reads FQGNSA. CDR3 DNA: TGTGCCAGCAGCTTAGCGGCGGTAGCGGGGACATACGAGCAGTACTTC. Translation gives CASSLAAVAGTYEQYF.

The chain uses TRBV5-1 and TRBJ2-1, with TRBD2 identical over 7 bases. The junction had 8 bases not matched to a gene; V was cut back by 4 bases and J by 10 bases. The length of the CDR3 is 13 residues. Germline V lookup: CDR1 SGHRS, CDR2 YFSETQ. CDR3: CASSPERDLEQFF. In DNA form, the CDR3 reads TGCGCCAGCAGCCCGGAGCGGGATTTAGAGCAGTTCTTC.

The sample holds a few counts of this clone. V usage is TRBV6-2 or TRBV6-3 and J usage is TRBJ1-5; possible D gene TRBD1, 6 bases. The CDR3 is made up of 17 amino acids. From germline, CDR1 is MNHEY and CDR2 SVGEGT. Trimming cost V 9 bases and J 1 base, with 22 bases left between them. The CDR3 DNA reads TGTGCCAGTAGCTCCGGACCCCCAGGACAGAGCAATCAGCCCCAGCATTTT. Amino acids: CASSSGPPGQSNQPQHF.

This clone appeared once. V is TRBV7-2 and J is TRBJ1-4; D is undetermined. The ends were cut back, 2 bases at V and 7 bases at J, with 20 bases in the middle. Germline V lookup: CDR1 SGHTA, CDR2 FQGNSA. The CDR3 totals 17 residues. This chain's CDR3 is CASSLWGDPQGSEKLFF. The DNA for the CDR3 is TGTGCCAGCAGCTTATGGGGAGACCCACAAGGTAGTGAAAAACTGTTTTTT.

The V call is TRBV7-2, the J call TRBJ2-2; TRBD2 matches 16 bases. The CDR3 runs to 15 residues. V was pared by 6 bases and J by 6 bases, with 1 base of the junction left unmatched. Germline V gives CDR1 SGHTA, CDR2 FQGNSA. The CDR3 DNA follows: TGTGCCAGCAGGGGACTAGCGGGAGGGTCCGGGGAGCTGTTTTTT. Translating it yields CASRGLAGGSGELFF.

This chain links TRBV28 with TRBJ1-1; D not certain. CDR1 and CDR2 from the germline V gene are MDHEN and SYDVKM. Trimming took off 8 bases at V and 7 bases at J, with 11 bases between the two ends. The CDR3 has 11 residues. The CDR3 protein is CASGGISEAFF. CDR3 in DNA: TGTGCCAGCGGAGGCATAAGTGAAGCTTTCTTT.

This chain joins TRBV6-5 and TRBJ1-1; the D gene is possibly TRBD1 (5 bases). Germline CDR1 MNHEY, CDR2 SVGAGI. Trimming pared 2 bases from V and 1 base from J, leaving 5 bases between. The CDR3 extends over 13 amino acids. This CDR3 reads CASSYDRNTEAFF. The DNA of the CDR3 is TGTGCCAGCAGTTACGACAGGAACACTGAAGCTTTCTTT.

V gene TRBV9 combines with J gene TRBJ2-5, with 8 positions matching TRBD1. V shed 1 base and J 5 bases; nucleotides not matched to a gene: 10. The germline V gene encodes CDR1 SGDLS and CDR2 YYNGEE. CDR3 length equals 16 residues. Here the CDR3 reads CASSVRPDRAGETQYF. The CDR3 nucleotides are TGTGCCAGCAGCGTAAGACCGGACAGGGCTGGGGAGACCCAGTACTTC.

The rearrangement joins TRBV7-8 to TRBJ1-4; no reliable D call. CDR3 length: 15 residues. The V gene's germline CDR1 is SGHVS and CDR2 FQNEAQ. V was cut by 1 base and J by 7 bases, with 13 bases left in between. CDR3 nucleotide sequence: TGTGCCAGCAGCTTAGGACGGGGTAACGGTGAAAAACTGTTTTTT. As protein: CASSLGRGNGEKLFF.

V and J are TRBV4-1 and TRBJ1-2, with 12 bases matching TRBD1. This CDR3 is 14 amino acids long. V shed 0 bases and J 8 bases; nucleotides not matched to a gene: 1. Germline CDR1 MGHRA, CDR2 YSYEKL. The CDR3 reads CASSQDGTGGGYTF. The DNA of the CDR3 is TGCGCCAGCAGCCAAGATGGGACAGGGGGCGGCTACACCTTC.

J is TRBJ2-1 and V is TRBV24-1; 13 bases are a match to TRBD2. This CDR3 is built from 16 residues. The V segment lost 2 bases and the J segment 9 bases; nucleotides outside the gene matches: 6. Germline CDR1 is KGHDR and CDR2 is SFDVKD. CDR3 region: CATSDWTSGSLGEQFF. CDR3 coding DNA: TGTGCCACCAGTGATTGGACTAGCGGGAGCCTCGGTGAGCAGTTCTTC.

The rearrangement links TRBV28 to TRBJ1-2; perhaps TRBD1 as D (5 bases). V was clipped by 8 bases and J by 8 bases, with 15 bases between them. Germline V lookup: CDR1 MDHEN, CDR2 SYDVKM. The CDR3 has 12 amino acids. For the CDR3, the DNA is TGTGCCAGCGGGGTGTTAAAGGGGGGCTACACCTTC. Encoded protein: CASGVLKGGYTF.